These T cell receptor beta chains were read from a single sample in a study of Ad26.COV2.S vaccination and SARS-CoV-2 variants. Measured with immunoSEQ multiplex PCR; TCRdb has only the in-frame clones, and not every one. The sample lists more than 300,000 clones; around four fifths were seen once. The source was peripheral blood, collected in a trial of Ad26.COV2.S vaccine versus placebo. These receptors were collected from a person between 18 and 60 years old who received the Ad26.COV2.S COVID-19 vaccine or a placebo. CDR3s include the opening cysteine and the closing phenylalanine or tryptophan. A D gene is named only where the DNA matches it firmly. Only part of the rows carry a size: once, few, many, or a class if the clone is expanded.

-,-,TRBJ1-2,TRBV21-1,CASSSRGGGDYGYTF,TGTGCCAGCAGCAGCCGAGGAGGGGGCGACTATGGCTACACCTTC
-,-,TRBJ2-7,TRBV11-3,CASRGFDEQYF,TGTGCCAGCAGGGGGTTCGACGAGCAGTACTTC
TRBD1,-,TRBJ1-6,TRBV4-1,CASSQLRGRVRNSPLHF,TGCGCCAGCAGCCAACTCAGGGGGCGCGTCAGAAATTCACCCCTCCACTTT
TRBD1,once,TRBJ2-7,TRBV11-3,CASSFGFGQATYEQYF,TGTGCCAGCAGCTTTGGTTTCGGACAGGCCACCTACGAGCAGTACTTC
TRBD1,once,TRBJ1-3,TRBV28,CASSLGTGAGNTIYF,TGTGCCAGCAGTTTGGGGACAGGAGCCGGAAACACCATATATTTT
TRBD1,few,TRBJ1-2,TRBV2,CASGRQTGASYGYTF,TGTGCCAGCGGGCGCCAGACAGGGGCGAGCTATGGCTACACCTTC
TRBD1,-,TRBJ2-2,TRBV11-2,CASSLSGQANTGELFF,TGTGCCAGCAGCTTATCGGGACAGGCGAACACCGGGGAGCTGTTTTTT
-,-,TRBJ2-2,TRBV5-1,CASSLEGNTGELFF,TGCGCCAGCAGCTTGGAGGGTAACACCGGGGAGCTGTTTTTT
-,-,TRBJ2-1,TRBV30,CAWSTTANEQFF,TGTGCCTGGAGCACCACAGCCAATGAGCAGTTCTTC
-,once,TRBJ2-3,TRBV24-1,CATSAPWGAGDTQYF,TGTGCCACCAGTGCCCCGTGGGGGGCCGGGGATACGCAGTATTTT
TRBD1,-,TRBJ2-7,TRBV5-1,CASSPGQGGVEQYF,TGCGCCAGCAGCCCGGGACAGGGAGGGGTCGAGCAGTACTTC
-,-,TRBJ1-6,TRBV5-5,CASSLGGGNSPLHF,TGTGCCAGCAGCCTGGGAGGGGGGAATTCACCCCTCCACTTT
-,-,TRBJ2-6,TRBV25-1,CASSGANVLTF,TGTGCCAGCAGTGGGGCCAACGTCCTGACTTTC
-,-,TRBJ2-3,TRBV5-1,CASSKGGTDTQYF,TGCGCCAGCAGCAAGGGCGGGACAGATACGCAGTATTTT
TRBD1,-,TRBJ1-1,TRBV5-4,CASSFVGTGTEAFF,TGTGCCAGCAGCTTTGTCGGGACAGGGACTGAAGCTTTCTTT
-,once,TRBJ2-1,TRBV28,CANPPGVEYKSSYNEQFF,TGTGCCAACCCCCCAGGGGTGGAGTATAAGAGCTCCTACAATGAGCAGTTCTTC
TRBD1,-,TRBJ2-1,TRBV5-1,CASSLQGISYNEQFF,TGCGCCAGCAGCTTACAGGGGATATCCTACAATGAGCAGTTCTTC
-,few,TRBJ1-3,TRBV19,CASSMGRSSGNTIYF,TGTGCCAGTAGTATGGGACGGAGCTCTGGAAACACCATATATTTT
-,-,TRBJ1-1,TRBV19,CASSIAAGRATEAFF,TGTGCCAGTAGTATAGCGGCGGGTAGGGCCACTGAAGCTTTCTTT
-,-,TRBJ2-1,TRBV4-2,CASSQDGNEQFF,TGTGCCAGCAGCCAAGATGGTAATGAGCAGTTCTTC
-,-,TRBJ2-7,TRBV23-1,CASSLTWGYYEQYF,TGCGCCAGCAGTCTGACGTGGGGCTACTACGAGCAGTACTTC
-,-,TRBJ1-1,TRBV6-5,CASSREPNTEAFF,TGTGCCAGCAGTCGAGAACCGAACACTGAAGCTTTCTTT
-,-,TRBJ2-1,TRBV3-1/TRBV3-2,CASSQEGGRNYNEQFF,TGTGCCAGCAGCCAAGAGGGGGGACGGAATTACAATGAGCAGTTCTTC
-,-,TRBJ1-2,TRBV3-1/TRBV3-2,CASSQDFSENYGYTF,TGTGCCAGCAGCCAAGACTTCTCAGAAAACTATGGCTACACCTTC
-,-,TRBJ2-7,TRBV18,CASSPPKHHQVGEQYF,TGTGCCAGCTCACCACCTAAACACCACCAAGTCGGCGAGCAGTACTTC
-,once,TRBJ1-3,TRBV7-9,CASSLSSVQAGNTIYF,TGTGCCAGCAGCTTATCATCTGTACAGGCTGGAAACACCATATATTTT
-,few,TRBJ1-2,TRBV19,CASSPRQSGDYGYTF,TGTGCCAGTAGTCCACGACAGAGTGGAGACTATGGCTACACCTTC
-,-,TRBJ1-3,TRBV2,CASRMVADASGNTIYF,TGTGCCAGCAGGATGGTGGCAGACGCCTCTGGAAACACCATATATTTT
TRBD2,-,TRBJ2-5,TRBV6-5,CASRKLAGPMGTQYF,TGTGCCAGCAGGAAACTAGCGGGGCCGATGGGGACCCAGTACTTC